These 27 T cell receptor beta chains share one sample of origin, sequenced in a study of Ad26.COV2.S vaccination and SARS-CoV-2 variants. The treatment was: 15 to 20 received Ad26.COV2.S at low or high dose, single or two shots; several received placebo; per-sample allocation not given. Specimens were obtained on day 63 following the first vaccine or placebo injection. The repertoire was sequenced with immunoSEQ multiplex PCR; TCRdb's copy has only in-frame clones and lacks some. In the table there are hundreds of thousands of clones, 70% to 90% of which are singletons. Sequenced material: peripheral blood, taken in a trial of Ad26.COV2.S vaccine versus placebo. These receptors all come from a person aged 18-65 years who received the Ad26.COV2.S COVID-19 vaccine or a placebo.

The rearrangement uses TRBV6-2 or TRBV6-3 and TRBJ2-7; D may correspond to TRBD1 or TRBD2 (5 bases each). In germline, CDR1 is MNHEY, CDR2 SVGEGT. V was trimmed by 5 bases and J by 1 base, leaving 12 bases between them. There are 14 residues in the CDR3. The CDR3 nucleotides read TGTGCCAGCAGTCAGTTAGAGGGGTCCTACGAGCAGTACTTC. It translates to CASSQLEGSYEQYF.

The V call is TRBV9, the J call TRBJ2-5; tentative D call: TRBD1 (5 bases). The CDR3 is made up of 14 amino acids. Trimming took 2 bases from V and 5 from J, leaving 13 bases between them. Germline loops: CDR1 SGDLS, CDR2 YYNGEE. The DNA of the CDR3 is TGTGCCAGCAGCGTGACTCCAGGGTCGGAGACCCAGTACTTC. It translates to CASSVTPGSETQYF.

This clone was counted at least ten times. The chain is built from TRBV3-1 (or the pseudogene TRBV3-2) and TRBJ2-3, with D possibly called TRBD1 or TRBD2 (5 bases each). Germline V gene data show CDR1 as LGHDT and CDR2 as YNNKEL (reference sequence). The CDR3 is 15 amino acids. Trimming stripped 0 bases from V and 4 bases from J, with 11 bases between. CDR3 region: CASSQEMTGPDTQYF. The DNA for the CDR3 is TGTGCCAGCAGCCAAGAGATGACGGGGCCAGATACGCAGTATTTT.

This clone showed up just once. The CDR3, as DNA: TGTGCCAGCAGCTTAGCGAAGGGCCCACCCTACGAGCAGTACTTC. As protein: CASSLAKGPPYEQYF. This sequence joins TRBV7-9 and TRBJ2-7; no definite D call. Germline CDR1 reads SEHNR; CDR2 reads FQNEAQ (reference sequence). The CDR3 runs 15 residues. Trimming cost V 0 bases and J 2 bases, with 11 bases left between them.

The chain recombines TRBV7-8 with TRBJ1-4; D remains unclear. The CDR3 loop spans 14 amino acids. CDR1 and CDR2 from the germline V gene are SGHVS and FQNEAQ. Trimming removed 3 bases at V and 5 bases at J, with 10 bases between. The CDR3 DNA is TGTGCCAGCAGCTTGCGGGATACGAATGAAAAACTGTTTTTT. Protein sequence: CASSLRDTNEKLFF.

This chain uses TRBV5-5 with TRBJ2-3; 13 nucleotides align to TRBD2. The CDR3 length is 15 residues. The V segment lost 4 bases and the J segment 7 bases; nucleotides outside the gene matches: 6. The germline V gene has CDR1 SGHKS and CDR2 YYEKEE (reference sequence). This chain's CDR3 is CASSLGLAGLNTQYF. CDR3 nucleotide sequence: TGTGCCAGCAGCCTGGGACTAGCGGGACTGAATACGCAGTATTTT. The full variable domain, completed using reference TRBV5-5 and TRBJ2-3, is DAGVTQSPTHLIKTRGQQVTLRCSPISGHKSVSWYQQVLGQGPQFIFQYYEKEERGRGNFPDRFSARQFPNYSSELNVNALLLGDSALYLCASSLGLAGLNTQYFGPGTRLTVL.

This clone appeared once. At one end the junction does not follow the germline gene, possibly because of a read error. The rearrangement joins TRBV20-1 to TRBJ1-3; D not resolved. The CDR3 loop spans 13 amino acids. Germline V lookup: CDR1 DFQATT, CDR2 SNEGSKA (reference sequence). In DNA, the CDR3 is TGCAGTACTAGTGGCAGAACGGGAAACACCATATATTTT. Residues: CSTSGRTGNTIYF.

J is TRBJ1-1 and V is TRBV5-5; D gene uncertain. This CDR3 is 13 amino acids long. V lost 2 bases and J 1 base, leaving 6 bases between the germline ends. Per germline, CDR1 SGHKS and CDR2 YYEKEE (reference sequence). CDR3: CASSLLGNTEAFF. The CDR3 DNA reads TGTGCCAGCAGCTTACTGGGGAACACTGAAGCTTTCTTT.

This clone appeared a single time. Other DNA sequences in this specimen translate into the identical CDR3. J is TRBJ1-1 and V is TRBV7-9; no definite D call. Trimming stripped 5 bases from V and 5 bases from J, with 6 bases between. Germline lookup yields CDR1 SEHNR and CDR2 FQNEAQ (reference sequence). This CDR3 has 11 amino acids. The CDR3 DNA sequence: TGTGCCAGCAGCCTGGGAACTGAAGCTTTCTTT. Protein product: CASSLGTEAFF.

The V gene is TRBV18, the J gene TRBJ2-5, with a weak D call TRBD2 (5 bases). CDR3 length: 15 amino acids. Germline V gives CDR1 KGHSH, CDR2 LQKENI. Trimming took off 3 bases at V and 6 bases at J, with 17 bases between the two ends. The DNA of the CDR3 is TGTGCCAGCTCACCGGAAAATGGAGGCCAGAAGACCCAGTACTTC. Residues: CASSPENGGQKTQYF.

CDR3 nucleotide sequence: TGTGCCACCACGAAGTGTCCCCGACTAGCGGGAGGGCCAGGCCCCCACTACTACGAGCAGTACTTC. This translates into CATTKCPRLAGGPGPHYYEQYF. This sequence joins TRBV24-1 and TRBJ2-7, with 14 positions matching TRBD2. Germline V gives CDR1 KGHDR, CDR2 SFDVKD. CDR3 size: 22 residues. V trimming: 8 bases; J trimming: 3 bases; junction bases outside the gene matches: 26.

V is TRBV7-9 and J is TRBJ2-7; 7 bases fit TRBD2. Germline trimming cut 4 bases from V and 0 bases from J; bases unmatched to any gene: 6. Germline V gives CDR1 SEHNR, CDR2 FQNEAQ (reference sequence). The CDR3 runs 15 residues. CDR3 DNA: TGTGCCAGCAGCTCGGCCGGGGGGAGCTCCTACGAGCAGTACTTC. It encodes CASSSAGGSSYEQYF.

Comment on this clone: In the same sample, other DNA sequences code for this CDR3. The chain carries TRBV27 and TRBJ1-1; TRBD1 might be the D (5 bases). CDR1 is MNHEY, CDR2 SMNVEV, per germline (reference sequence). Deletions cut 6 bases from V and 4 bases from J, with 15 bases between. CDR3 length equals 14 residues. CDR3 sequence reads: CASSPRDGGTEAFF. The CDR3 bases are TGTGCCAGCAGCCCCAGGGATGGGGGCACTGAAGCTTTCTTT.

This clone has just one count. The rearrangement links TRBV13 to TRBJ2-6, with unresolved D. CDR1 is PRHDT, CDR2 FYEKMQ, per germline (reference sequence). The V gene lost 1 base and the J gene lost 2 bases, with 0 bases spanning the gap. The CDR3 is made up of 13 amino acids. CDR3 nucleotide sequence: TGTGCCAGCAGCTTAGCTGGGGCCAACGTCCTGACTTTC. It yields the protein CASSLAGANVLTF.

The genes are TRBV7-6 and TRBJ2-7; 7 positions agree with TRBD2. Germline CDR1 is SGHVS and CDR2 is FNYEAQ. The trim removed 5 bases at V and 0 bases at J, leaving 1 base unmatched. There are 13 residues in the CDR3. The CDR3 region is CASSRGSSYEQYF. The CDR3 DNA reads TGTGCCAGCAGCCGCGGGAGCTCCTACGAGCAGTACTTC.

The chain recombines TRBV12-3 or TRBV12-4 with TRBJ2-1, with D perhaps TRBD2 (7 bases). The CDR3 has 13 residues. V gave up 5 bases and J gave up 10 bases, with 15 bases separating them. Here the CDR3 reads CASSARGGEEQFF. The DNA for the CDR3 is TGTGCCAGCAGTGCTAGGGGGGGCGAGGAGCAGTTCTTC.

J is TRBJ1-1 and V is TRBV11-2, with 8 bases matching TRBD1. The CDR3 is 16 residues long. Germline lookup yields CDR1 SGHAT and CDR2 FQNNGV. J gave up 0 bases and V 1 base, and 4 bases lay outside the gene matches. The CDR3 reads CASSLATGVVNTEAFF. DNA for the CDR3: TGTGCCAGCAGCTTAGCGACAGGGGTAGTGAACACTGAAGCTTTCTTT.

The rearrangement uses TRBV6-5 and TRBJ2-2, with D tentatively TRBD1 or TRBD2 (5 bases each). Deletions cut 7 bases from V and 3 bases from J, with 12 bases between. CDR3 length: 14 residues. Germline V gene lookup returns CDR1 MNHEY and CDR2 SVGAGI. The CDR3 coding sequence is TGTGCCAGCACCGGGGCCGCAGACACCGGGGAGCTGTTTTTT. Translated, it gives CASTGAADTGELFF.

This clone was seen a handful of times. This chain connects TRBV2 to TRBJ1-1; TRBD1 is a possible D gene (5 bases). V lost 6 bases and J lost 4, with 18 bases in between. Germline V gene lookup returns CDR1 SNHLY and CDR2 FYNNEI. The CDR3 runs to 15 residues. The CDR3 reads CASRPEGGGSTEAFF. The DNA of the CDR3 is TGTGCCAGCAGACCAGAGGGCGGGGGGTCCACTGAAGCTTTCTTT.

The CDR3 sequence: CASSPPNEGNTGELFF. CDR3 nucleotide sequence: TGTGCCAGCTCACCACCAAATGAGGGGAACACCGGGGAGCTGTTTTTT. J is TRBJ2-2 and V is TRBV18; D may be TRBD2 (5 bases). CDR3 size: 16 residues. Germline loops: CDR1 KGHSH, CDR2 LQKENI. V was trimmed by 0 bases and J by 1 base, leaving 9 bases between them.

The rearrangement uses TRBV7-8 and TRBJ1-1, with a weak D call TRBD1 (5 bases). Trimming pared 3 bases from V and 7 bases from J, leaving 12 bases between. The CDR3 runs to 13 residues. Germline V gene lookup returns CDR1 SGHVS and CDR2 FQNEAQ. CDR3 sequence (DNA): TGTGCCAGCAGCTTCGGGGGGTCAGTTGAAGCTTTCTTT. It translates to CASSFGGSVEAFF.

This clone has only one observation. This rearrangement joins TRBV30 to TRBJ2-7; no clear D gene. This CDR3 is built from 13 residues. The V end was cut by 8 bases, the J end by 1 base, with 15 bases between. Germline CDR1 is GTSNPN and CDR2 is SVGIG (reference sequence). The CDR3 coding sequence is TGTGCCCCCAAAAAGGGAAGATCCTACGAGCAGTACTTC. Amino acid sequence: CAPKKGRSYEQYF.

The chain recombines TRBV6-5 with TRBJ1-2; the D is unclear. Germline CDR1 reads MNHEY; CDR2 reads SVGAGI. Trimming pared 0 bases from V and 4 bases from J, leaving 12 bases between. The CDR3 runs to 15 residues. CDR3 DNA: TGTGCCAGCAGTTACTCGAATCGACCTCTCTATGGCTACACCTTC. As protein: CASSYSNRPLYGYTF.

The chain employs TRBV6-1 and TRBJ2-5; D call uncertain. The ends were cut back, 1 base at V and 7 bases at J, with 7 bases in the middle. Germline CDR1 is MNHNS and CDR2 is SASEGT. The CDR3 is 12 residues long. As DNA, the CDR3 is TGTGCCAGCAGTGAAGTAATGGGGACCCAGTACTTC. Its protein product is CASSEVMGTQYF.

This CDR3 is CASSFRESTGELFF. As DNA, the CDR3 is TGTGCCAGCAGCTTTCGGGAAAGCACCGGGGAGCTGTTTTTT. The V and J genes are TRBV11-2 and TRBJ2-2; tentatively, D is TRBD2 (5 bases). V shed 3 bases and J shed 4 bases, with 9 bases lying between them. Germline V gene lookup returns CDR1 SGHAT and CDR2 FQNNGV. The CDR3 consists of 14 residues. The full variable domain, rest sourced from reference TRBV11-2 and TRBJ2-2, is EAGVAQSPRYKIIEKRQSVAFWCNPISGHATLYWYQQILGQGPKLLIQFQNNGVVDDSQLPKDRFSAERLKGVDSTLKIQPAKLEDSAVYLCASSFRESTGELFFGEGSRLTVL.

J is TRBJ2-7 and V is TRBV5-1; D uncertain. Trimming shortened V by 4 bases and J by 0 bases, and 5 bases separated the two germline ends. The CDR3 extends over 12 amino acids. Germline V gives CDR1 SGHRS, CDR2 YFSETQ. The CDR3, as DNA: TGCGCCAGCAGCGAACCCTCCTACGAGCAGTACTTC. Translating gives CASSEPSYEQYF.

CDR3 DNA: TGTGCCAGCAGCTTGTGGCACGAAGGTCAGCCCCAGCATTTT. This sequence encodes CASSLWHEGQPQHF. The rearrangement uses TRBV5-8 and TRBJ1-5; D ambiguous. This CDR3 region has 14 residues. V lost 1 base to trimming and J lost 6 bases, with 11 bases between them. Germline values: CDR1 SGHTS, CDR2 YDEGEE.